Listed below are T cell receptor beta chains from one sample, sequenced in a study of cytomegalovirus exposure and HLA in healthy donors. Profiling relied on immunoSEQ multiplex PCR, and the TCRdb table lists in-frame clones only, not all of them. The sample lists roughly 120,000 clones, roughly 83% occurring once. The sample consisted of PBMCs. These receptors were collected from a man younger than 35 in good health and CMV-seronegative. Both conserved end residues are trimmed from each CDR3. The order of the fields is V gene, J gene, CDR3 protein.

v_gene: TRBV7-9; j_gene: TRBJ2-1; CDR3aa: ASSLGQGLSYNEQF
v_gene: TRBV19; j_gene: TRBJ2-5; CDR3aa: ASSLGGSLETQY
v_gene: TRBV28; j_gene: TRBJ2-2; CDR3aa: ASEDRNTGELF
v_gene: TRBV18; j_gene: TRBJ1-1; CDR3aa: ASSRGSGNTEAF
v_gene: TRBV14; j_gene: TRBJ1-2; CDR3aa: ASSQQGWYGYT
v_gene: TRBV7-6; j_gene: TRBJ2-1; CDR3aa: ASSLNPGSYNEQF
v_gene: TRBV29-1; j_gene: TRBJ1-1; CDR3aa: SVDRSPLPTLEAF
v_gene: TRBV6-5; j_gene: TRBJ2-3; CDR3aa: ASSYSAWTDTQY
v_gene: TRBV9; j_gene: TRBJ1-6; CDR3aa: ASSQDGEFSPLH
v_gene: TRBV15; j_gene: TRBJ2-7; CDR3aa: ATSRTRVGAYEQY
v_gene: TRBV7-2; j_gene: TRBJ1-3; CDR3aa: ASSPGDSGNTIY
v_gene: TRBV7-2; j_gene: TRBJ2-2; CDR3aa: ASSPAGVGTGELF
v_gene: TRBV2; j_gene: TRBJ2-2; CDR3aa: ASTPRAGGGELF
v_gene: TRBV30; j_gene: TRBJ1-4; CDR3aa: AWSVGGSNEKLF
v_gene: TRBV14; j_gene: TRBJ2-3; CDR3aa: ASSPPVAGGADTQY
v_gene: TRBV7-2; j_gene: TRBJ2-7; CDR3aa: ASSSARTGEQY
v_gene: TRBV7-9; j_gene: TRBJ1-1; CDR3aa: ASSRTLDRVAEAF
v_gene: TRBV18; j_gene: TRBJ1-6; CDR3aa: ASSPSYTGGTDSPLH
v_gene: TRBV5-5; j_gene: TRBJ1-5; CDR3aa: ASSRNSHQPQH
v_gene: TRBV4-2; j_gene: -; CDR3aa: ASSQDSVWASGRESYEQY
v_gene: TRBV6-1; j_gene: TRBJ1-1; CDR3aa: ASTRDRGNTEAF
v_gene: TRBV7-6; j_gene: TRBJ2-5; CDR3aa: ASSQGHQETQY
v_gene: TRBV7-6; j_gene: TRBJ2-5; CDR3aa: ASSPGAGGPGYETQY
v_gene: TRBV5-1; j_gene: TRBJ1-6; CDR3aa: ASSPDQWVENSPLH
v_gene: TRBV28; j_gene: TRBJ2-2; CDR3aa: ASSFSEPGELF
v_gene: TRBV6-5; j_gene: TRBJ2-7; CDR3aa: ASSGSAGHYEQY
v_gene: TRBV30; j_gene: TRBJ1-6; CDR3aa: AWSAKQGARSLH
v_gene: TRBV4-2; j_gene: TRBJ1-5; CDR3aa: ASSQEIGEGQPQH
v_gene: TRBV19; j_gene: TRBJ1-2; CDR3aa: ASWDRLNYGYT
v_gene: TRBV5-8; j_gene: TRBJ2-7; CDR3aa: ASRVGGEQY
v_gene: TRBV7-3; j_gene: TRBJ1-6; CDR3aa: ASSQTSGPQNSPLH
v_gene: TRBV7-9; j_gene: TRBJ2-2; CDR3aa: SSSFPAGTTFTGELF
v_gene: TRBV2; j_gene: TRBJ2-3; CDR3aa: ASSGSLRSTDTQY
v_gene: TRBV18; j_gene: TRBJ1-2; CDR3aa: ASSLGDGGYT
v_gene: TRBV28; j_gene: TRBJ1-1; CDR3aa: ASSARGGSNTEAF
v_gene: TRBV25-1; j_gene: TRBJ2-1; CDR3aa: ASSRDRGINEQF
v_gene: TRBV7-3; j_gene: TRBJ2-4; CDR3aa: ASSLREGDIQY
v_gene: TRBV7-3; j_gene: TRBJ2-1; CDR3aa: ASSPRAGANEQF
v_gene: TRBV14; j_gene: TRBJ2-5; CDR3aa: ASSRLDTQETQY
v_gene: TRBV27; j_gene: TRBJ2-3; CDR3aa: ASSQQASTDTQY
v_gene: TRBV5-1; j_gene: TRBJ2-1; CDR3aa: ASSLDGQVSIDQF
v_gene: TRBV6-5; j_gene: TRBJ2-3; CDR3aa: ASSSGGRHRY
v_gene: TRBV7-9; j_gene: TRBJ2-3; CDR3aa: ASSPRGRGTDTQY
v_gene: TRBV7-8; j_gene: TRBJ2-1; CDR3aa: ASSLVASGSYNEQF
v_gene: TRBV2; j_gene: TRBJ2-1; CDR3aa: ASSGQEYNEQF
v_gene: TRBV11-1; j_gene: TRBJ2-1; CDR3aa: ASSLAGRWGDEQF
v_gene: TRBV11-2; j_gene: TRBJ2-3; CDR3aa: ASSHYGTSGVHTDTQY
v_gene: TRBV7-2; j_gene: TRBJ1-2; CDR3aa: ASSSRQGSSNNYGYT
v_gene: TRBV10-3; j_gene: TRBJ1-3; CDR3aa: AIRISRNSLSGNTIY
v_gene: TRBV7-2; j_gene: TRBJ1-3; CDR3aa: ASSSETGTGNTIY
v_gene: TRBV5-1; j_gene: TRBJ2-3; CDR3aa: ASSSGHVGLDTQY
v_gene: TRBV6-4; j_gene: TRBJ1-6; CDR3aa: ASSEIQNSPLH
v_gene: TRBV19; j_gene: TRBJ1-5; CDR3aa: ASSIAGNRGRQPQH
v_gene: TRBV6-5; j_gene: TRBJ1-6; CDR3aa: ASSVTGLRTLH